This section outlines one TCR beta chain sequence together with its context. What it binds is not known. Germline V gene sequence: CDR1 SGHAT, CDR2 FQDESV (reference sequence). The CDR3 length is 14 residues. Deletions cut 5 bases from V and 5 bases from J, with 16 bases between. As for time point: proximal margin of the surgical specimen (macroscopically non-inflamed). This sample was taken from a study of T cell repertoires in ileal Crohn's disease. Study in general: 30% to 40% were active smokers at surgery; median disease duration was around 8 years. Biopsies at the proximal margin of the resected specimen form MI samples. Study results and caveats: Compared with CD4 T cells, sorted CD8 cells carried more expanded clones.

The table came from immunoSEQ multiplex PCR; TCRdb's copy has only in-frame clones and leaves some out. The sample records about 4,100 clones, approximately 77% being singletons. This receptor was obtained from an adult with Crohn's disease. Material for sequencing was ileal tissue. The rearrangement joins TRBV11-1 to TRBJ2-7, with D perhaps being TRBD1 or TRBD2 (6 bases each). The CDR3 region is CASSDRQEGDEQYF. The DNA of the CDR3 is TGTGCCAGCAGCGATCGACAGGAGGGGGACGAGCAGTACTTC.